This T cell receptor beta chain was recovered during a study of OX40 agonist ivuxolimab in advanced cancers. General observations from the study: At 0.1 to 3.0 mg/kg, CD4+ and CD8+ blood T cells expanded clonally by week 6.

As for this clone: Its matching antigen is unknown.

V dropped 3 bases and J dropped 4; count of bases not matched to a gene: 2. Per the germline V gene, CDR1 is SGDLS and CDR2 is YYNGEE. The CDR3 consists of 14 residues. Sequenced by immunoSEQ multiplex PCR; TCRdb stores in-frame clones only, minus some. The sample holds 50,000 to 60,000 clones; roughly nine tenths are singletons and the top ten take roughly 6%. This receptor was identified in an adult with an advanced solid tumor such as melanoma, head and neck, liver or kidney cancer. The sample here was CD4+ or CD8+ T cells sorted from blood, taken in a trial of the OX40 agonist ivuxolimab. The rearrangement joins TRBV9 to TRBJ1-2; 11 bases are a match to TRBD1. The CDR3 coding sequence is TGTGCCAGCAGCGCCGGGACAGGGGGCTATGGCTACACCTTC. Its translation is CASSAGTGGYGYTF.